The 6 T cell receptor beta chains listed next were all sequenced from one sample in a study of blood T cell repertoires in COVID-19 (dated by TCRdb to the early 2020s). Libraries were built with the immunoSEQ multiplex PCR assay. TCRdb re-hosts the immuneACCESS table, in-frame sequences only. Its copies lack some clones; in the studies checked, an unresolved V gene accounts for under half of them, and the cause for the rest is not known. For this sample the table gives some 180,000 clones, of which about 76% were detected only once. Roughly 8.7% of the sample comes from the top ten. Sequenced material: peripheral blood. Receptor source: a woman between 45 and 60 years old with active or convalescent COVID-19.

This clone occurred a few times. The genes are TRBV30 and TRBJ1-3; D uncertain. Germline V lookup: CDR1 GTSNPN, CDR2 SVGIG (reference sequence). Trimming stripped 5 bases from V and 5 bases from J, with 7 bases between. The CDR3 contains 11 residues. The CDR3 loop reads CAWGRRNTIYF. In DNA, the CDR3 is TGTGCCTGGGGGAGAAGAAACACCATATATTTT.

The V gene is TRBV7-2, the J gene TRBJ2-5, with 8 positions matching TRBD2. From germline, CDR1 is SGHTA and CDR2 FQGNSA. The J segment lost 4 bases and the V segment lost 3 bases, leaving 10 bases of the junction unmatched. The length of the CDR3 is 16 residues. In DNA, the CDR3 is TGTGCCAGCAGCTTTAATGCGGGGGGCCGCAGAGAGACCCAGTACTTC. Translated, it gives CASSFNAGGRRETQYF. The full variable domain, completed using reference TRBV7-2 and TRBJ2-5, is GAGVSQSPSNKVTEKGKDVELRCDPISGHTALYWYRQSLGQGLEFLIYFQGNSAPDKSGLPSDRFSAERTGGSVSTLTIQRTQQEDSAVYLCASSFNAGGRRETQYFGPGTRLLVL.

V is TRBV6-1 and J is TRBJ2-2, with D maybe TRBD1 (5 bases). Trimming left V 2 bases short and J 11 bases short, with 9 bases between. CDR3 length: 12 residues. Per germline, CDR1 MNHNS and CDR2 SASEGT. This chain's CDR3 is CASSESRVELFF. CDR3 sequence (DNA): TGTGCCAGCAGTGAATCCAGGGTAGAGCTGTTTTTT.

The chain has TRBV27 and TRBJ2-2; no reliable D call. The CDR3 has 12 amino acids. Germline CDR1 and CDR2: MNHEY and SMNVEV (reference sequence). With 5 bases removed from V and 3 bases from J, the gap between germline ends came to 4 bases. CDR3 in amino acids: CASSTYTGELFF. The CDR3 coding sequence is TGTGCCAGCAGTACTTACACCGGGGAGCTGTTTTTT.

This clone was detected once. The chain employs TRBV6-5 and TRBJ1-5; 7 bases map to TRBD1. CDR1 is MNHEY and CDR2 is SVGAGI in the germline V gene. The V segment lost 4 bases and the J segment 3 bases; nucleotides outside the gene matches: 3. This CDR3 spans 14 amino acids. CDR3 region: CASSSTGVNQPQHF. The CDR3 region has the DNA TGTGCCAGCAGTTCAACAGGGGTCAATCAGCCCCAGCATTTT.

The J gene is TRBJ2-5, the V gene TRBV4-3; D ambiguous. Trimming pared 1 base from V and 5 bases from J, leaving 14 bases between. This CDR3 comprises 15 residues. The germline V gene encodes CDR1 LGHNA and CDR2 YSLEER. The DNA for the CDR3 is TGCGCCAGCAGCCAAGTTGGCATAGCTGGGGAGACCCAGTACTTC. Protein: CASSQVGIAGETQYF.